Below, one TCR beta chain is given with its context. In its sample, this clone was seen a few times. Its antigen remains undetermined. No clone much larger than this one lies a single base away; base qualities are absent. This record comes from a study of OX40 agonist ivuxolimab in advanced cancers. Notes on the research overall: The costimulatory receptor OX40 (CD134) was targeted by ivuxolimab, a fully human IgG2 agonistic monoclonal antibody. A male proportion of around 81% and a mean age of approximately 60 years, ranging from roughly 23 to 85, were recorded for the dose-escalation cohort. Patients were allowed to have had prior anti-PD-1, anti-PD-L1 or anti-CTLA-4 therapy, and roughly two fifths of the dose-escalation patients had been treated with checkpoint inhibitors. The paper covers the monotherapy dose-escalation part of the phase I ivuxolimab trial, which included N ≈ 50 patients. Partial responses were achieved by three dose-escalation patients, of whom one had hepatocellular carcinoma and two had cutaneous melanoma. Intravenous ivuxolimab was administered to patients every 2 weeks at six dose levels: 0.01, 0.1, 0.3, 1.5, 3 and 10 mg/kg. Peripheral TCRbeta sequencing aimed to test whether ivuxolimab altered TCR sequence diversity and caused clonal T-cell expansion. Of the 52 patients in dose escalation, around 20 had hepatocellular carcinoma, about 15 had melanoma, 9 had renal cell carcinoma and 9 had head and neck cancer.

The CDR3, cysteine through phenylalanine, is 13 amino acids long. Of the read, only the CDR3 DNA is kept; its 39 bases are in frame from base 1. From a lookup of the germline V gene, CDR1 and CDR2 are SGHRS and YFSETQ. Cut back by 5 bases and 1 base, the V and J ends lie 9 bases apart. The trial excluded patients who had a history of autoimmune disease or who were on systemic immunosuppression. Peripheral blood for TCR sequencing was collected from all dose cohorts at baseline, on cycle 4 day 1, and on cycle 7 day 1. Samples came from an open-label, multicenter, first-in-human phase I dose-escalation trial of ivuxolimab. Adults with locally advanced or metastatic melanoma, renal cell, hepatocellular, or head and neck squamous cell carcinoma were enrolled in the trial. Before TCR sequencing, CD4+ T cells and CD8+ T cells were sorted from peripheral blood as separate populations. Overall study results and their limits: Low levels of normalized T-cell clonal expansion were also shown by some nonresponding patients. Clonal expansion of both CD4+ and CD8+ blood T cells was observed from baseline to week 6 at doses 0.1 to 3.0 mg/kg. On average, CD8+ T cells showed more expanded clones than CD4+ T cells after ivuxolimab. The antigen specificity of the clonally expanded peripheral T cells was not determined. In partial responders in the 0.1-3.0 mg/kg groups, normalized peripheral clonal expansion was found to be among the lowest, especially among CD8+ T cells.

To sequence the TCRbeta CDR3 region, genomic DNA was isolated from the sorted cells. The immunoSEQ Assay was used to sequence the TCRbeta CDR3 regions. TCRdb obtained this table from immuneACCESS and retained in-frame rearrangements with V and J assigned. These tables miss some clones; where compared with another copy, unresolved V genes account for less than half of the shortfall, and the remainder is unexplained. Across this sample there are 80,000 to 85,000 clones, with approximately 79% seen only once. The ten largest clones capture approximately 7% of the sample. The receptor's source is an adult with an advanced solid tumor such as melanoma, head and neck, liver or kidney cancer. The sequences come from CD4+ or CD8+ T cells sorted from blood, collected in a trial of the OX40 agonist ivuxolimab. Recombination linked TRBV5-1 to TRBJ2-5; a confident D gene designation cannot be given. The sequenced DNA is TGCGCCAGCAGGATGGGCCTCCAAGAGACCCAGTACTTC. This yields the protein CASRMGLQETQYF.